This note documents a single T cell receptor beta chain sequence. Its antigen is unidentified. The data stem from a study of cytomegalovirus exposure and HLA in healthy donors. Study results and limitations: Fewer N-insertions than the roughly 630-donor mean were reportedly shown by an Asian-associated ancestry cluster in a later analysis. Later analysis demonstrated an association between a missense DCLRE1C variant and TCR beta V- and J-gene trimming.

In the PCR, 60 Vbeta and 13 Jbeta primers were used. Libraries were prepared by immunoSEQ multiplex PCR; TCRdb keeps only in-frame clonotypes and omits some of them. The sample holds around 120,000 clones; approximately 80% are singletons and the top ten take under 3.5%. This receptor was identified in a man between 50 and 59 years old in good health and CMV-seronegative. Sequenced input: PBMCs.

The CDR3 region is CASSPGEGPGANTGELFF. Written as DNA, the CDR3 is TGTGCCAGCAGCCCTGGGGAGGGGCCAGGAGCGAACACCGGGGAGCTGTTTTTT. The V call is TRBV11-3, the J call TRBJ2-2; 7 bases match TRBD2. This CDR3 comprises 18 residues. From germline, CDR1 is SGHNT and CDR2 YENEEA. The junction had 12 bases not matched to a gene; V was cut back by 5 bases and J by 0 bases.